This paragraph reports one T cell receptor (beta chain). These data are taken from a study of blood T cell repertoires in COVID-19. Overall study: Both acute and convalescent COVID-19 samples were obtained from the United States, Italy and Spain.

Germline V gene lookup returns CDR1 KGHSH and CDR2 LQKENI. This CDR3 is built from 14 residues. V was pared by 9 bases and J by 4 bases, with 18 bases between. Repertoires were generated with immunoSEQ multiplex PCR, while TCRdb's copy carries only in-frame clones and drops some. The table includes roughly 15,000 clones, 84% detected once. The sample was peripheral blood. The clonotype was recovered from a woman aged 45-65 years with active or convalescent COVID-19. The chain carries TRBV18 and TRBJ1-1; D might be TRBD1 (5 bases). CDR3: CASVLEGVGTEAFF. The DNA of the CDR3 is TGTGCCAGTGTTCTAGAAGGGGTCGGCACTGAAGCTTTCTTT.